These T cell receptor beta chains were read from a single sample in a study of early stage breast cancer tumors. Sequencing used immunoSEQ multiplex PCR; TCRdb keeps in-frame clones, though not all of them. The sample holds roughly 13,000 clones; around 80% are singletons and the top ten take 6% to 9.5%. Sequenced: normal breast tissue next to the tumor. The receptor source for this set is a person aged 45-60 years with breast cancer. Each CDR3 is given with its conserved first and last residue. The D gene is left open where the match is weak. Only some rows state a clone size, as once, few, many or a class for expanded clones.

j_call v_call clone_size d_call cdr3_nt cdr3_aa
TRBJ2-2 TRBV10-3 - TRBD2 TGTGCCATCAGGGCTAGCGGGACCCCCACCGGGGAGCTGTTTTTT CAIRASGTPTGELFF
TRBJ1-1 TRBV7-8 - - TGTGCCTGCTCCCTTGGGCAGCCAAAGGGCACTGAAGCTTTCTTT CACSLGQPKGTEAFF
TRBJ1-1 TRBV18 few TRBD1 TGTGCCAGCTCACCCCGACAGGGAATGAACACTGAAGCTTTCTTT CASSPRQGMNTEAFF
TRBJ2-5 TRBV5-1 - - TGCGCCAGCAGCTTGTCAGAGACCCAGTACTTC CASSLSETQYF
TRBJ1-3 TRBV28 - - TGTGCCAGCAGTTTAGGGGGCGCGGGTGGAAACACCATATATTTT CASSLGGAGGNTIYF
TRBJ1-4 TRBV18 - TRBD1 TGTGCCAGCTCACCACCCGGGACAGGGGGAGAAAAACTGTTTTTT CASSPPGTGGEKLFF
TRBJ1-1 TRBV4-1 few - TGCGCCAGCAGCGTAGGACATACTCCGAACACTGAAGCTTTCTTT CASSVGHTPNTEAFF
TRBJ2-3 TRBV4-3 - TRBD2 TGCGCCAGCAGCCAGGGGGATGGCGGGGGGGCGAGAGATACGCAGTATTTT CASSQGDGGGARDTQYF
TRBJ2-3 TRBV5-3 - - TGTGCCAGAAGCTGTCAGGGGAGGGGCACAGATACGCAGTATTTT CARSCQGRGTDTQYF
TRBJ2-5 TRBV7-2 - - TGTGCCAGCATCCACCCAGAGCAGGAGACCCAGTACTTC CASIHPEQETQYF
TRBJ2-3 TRBV19 - - TGTGCCAGTAGTATAGGGACGTTTGCAGGGGATACGCAGTATTTT CASSIGTFAGDTQYF
TRBJ2-1 TRBV6-1 - TRBD2 TGTGCCAGCAGTGCCTCTAGCGGCTCCTACAATGAGCAGTTCTTC CASSASSGSYNEQFF
TRBJ1-2 TRBV29-1 medium-sized TRBD1 TGCAGCGGCGGGGACAGGGGTTATGGCTACACCTTC CSGGDRGYGYTF
TRBJ1-5 TRBV18 - - TGTGCCAGCTCCCCCCCCGCGGGCTATAGCAATCAGCCCCAGCATTTT CASSPPAGYSNQPQHF
TRBJ1-2 TRBV7-9 - - TGTGCCAGCAGCTTATTGGCGGGTAACTATGGCTACACCTTC CASSLLAGNYGYTF
TRBJ1-2 TRBV9 - - TGTGCCAGCAGCCCAACGGCGGGGAGCGGCTATGGCTACACCTTC CASSPTAGSGYGYTF
TRBJ1-2 TRBV30 few - TGTGCCTGGACCGGGCAGGGAAATGGCTACACCTTC CAWTGQGNGYTF
TRBJ1-4 TRBV2 - - TGTGCCAGCAACAGACAGACTAGTCTTAATGAAAAACTGTTTTTT CASNRQTSLNEKLFF
TRBJ1-1 TRBV5-4 few - TGTGCCAGCAGCCGGGGAGGGATCACTGAAGCTTTCTTT CASSRGGITEAFF
TRBJ2-1 TRBV5-1 - TRBD2 TGCGCCAGCAGCTTGACCCCGACTAGCGAAGAGGGCAATGAGCAGTTCTTC CASSLTPTSEEGNEQFF
TRBJ2-3 TRBV15 few TRBD2 TGTGCCACCAGCAGAGATCTCGGGGGAGGGCGGATCATTACAGATACGCAGTATTTT CATSRDLGGGRIITDTQYF
TRBJ2-7 TRBV13 once - TGTGCCAGCAGCCCTCCTTATAGCGGACACTACGAGCAGTACTTC CASSPPYSGHYEQYF
TRBJ2-5 TRBV21-1 - - TGTGCCAGCAGCAATGGACTAGCGGGGGGACAAGAGACCCAGTACTTC CASSNGLAGGQETQYF
TRBJ2-2 TRBV5-1 - TRBD2 TGCGCCAGCAGCTTGGTGGCTAGCGGCTCTCCGGGGACCGGGGAGCTGTTTTTT CASSLVASGSPGTGELFF
TRBJ1-1 TRBV2 few TRBD1 TGTGCCAGCAGTCAGGGGGGACAAGCTTTCTTT CASSQGGQAFF
TRBJ1-3 TRBV2 - - TGTGCCAGCAAGGACAACTCTGGAAACACCATATATTTT CASKDNSGNTIYF
TRBJ1-1 TRBV6-5 once - TGTGCCAGCAGTTCCTGGGGAGGGAACACTGAAGCTTTCTTT CASSSWGGNTEAFF
TRBJ1-1 TRBV29-1 - - TGCAGCGCCAAAGGGCAGAAGAACACTGAAGCTTTCTTT CSAKGQKNTEAFF
TRBJ2-5 TRBV30 - - TGTGCCTGGACCCCGGGCCTCCAAGAGACCCAGTACTTC CAWTPGLQETQYF
TRBJ2-6 TRBV29-1 once - TGCAGCGTTGAAGGAGACAGGGAGGCTGGGGCCAACGTCCTGACTTTC CSVEGDREAGANVLTF
TRBJ1-5 TRBV28 - TRBD1 TGTGCCGTGACAGGGCATGGGAGTATTAATCAGCCCCAGCATTTT CAVTGHGSINQPQHF
TRBJ2-5 TRBV7-2 - - TGTGCCAGCAGCTTTGACGGGCGGCCCCAGTACTTC CASSFDGRPQYF
TRBJ1-2 TRBV6-1 - - TGTGCCAGCAGTGATGGAGACGTGGGATATGGCTACACCTTC CASSDGDVGYGYTF
TRBJ2-1 TRBV6-1 - - TGTGCCAGCGCCCTTGGGAACAATGAGCAGTTCTTC CASALGNNEQFF
TRBJ2-7 TRBV13 - TRBD1 TGTGCCAGCAGCCCTGACAGGGGGCCGAACGAGCAGTACTTC CASSPDRGPNEQYF
TRBJ2-7 TRBV7-6 - TRBD1 TGTGCCAGCAGCTCGGGACAGGGCCGCGAGCAGTACTTC CASSSGQGREQYF
TRBJ1-4 TRBV5-1 - TRBD1 TGCGCCAGCAGCTTCGGGACAGGGGGCCCAAAACTGTTTTTT CASSFGTGGPKLFF
TRBJ2-1 TRBV7-3 - - TGTGCCAGCAGCCGGGATCAGGGCTCCAATGAGCAGTTCTTC CASSRDQGSNEQFF
TRBJ2-7 TRBV9 - - TGTGCCAGCAGCGTATCACAGGGTAACTACCAGGACGAGCAGTACTTC CASSVSQGNYQDEQYF
TRBJ1-4 TRBV28 - - TGTGCCAGCAGTTTCGACGGCAGGGGTGAAAAACTGTTTTTT CASSFDGRGEKLFF
TRBJ1-4 TRBV5-1 - - TGCGCCAGTAGGGACGTACCAAATGAAAAACTGTTTTTT CASRDVPNEKLFF
TRBJ1-1 TRBV5-1 - - TGCGCCAGCAGCTTGGGGGGACGGGGTACTGAAGCTTTCTTT CASSLGGRGTEAFF
TRBJ2-3 TRBV9 - - TGTGCCAGCAGCGTAGCTCTCCCGCAAGATGGGCCGGTCTTTTCTACGCAGTATTTT CASSVALPQDGPVFSTQYF
TRBJ1-1 TRBV5-4 - TRBD1 TGTGCCAGCAGCTTAGACAGGGGGCAATGGAACACTGAAGCTTTCTTT CASSLDRGQWNTEAFF
TRBJ1-2 TRBV18 few TRBD1 TGTGCCAGCTCACCACTCGATGGACAGGGCGGAGGCTACACCTTC CASSPLDGQGGGYTF
TRBJ1-1 TRBV5-1 - TRBD1 TGCGCCAGCAGCTGGACTACAGGGGTTGAAGCTTTCTTT CASSWTTGVEAFF
TRBJ2-2 TRBV7-8 - TRBD2 TGTGCCAGCAGCCTATTAGCGGGAGCGAGCGGGGAGCTGTTTTTT CASSLLAGASGELFF
TRBJ1-1 TRBV7-4 - - TGTGCCAGCAGCTTGGATTTGGGGGTGAACACTGAAGCTTTCTTT CASSLDLGVNTEAFF
TRBJ1-4 TRBV10-1 - TRBD1 TGCGCCAGCAGTGAAGAGGGGGCGAATAATGAAAAACTGTTTTTT CASSEEGANNEKLFF
TRBJ2-7 TRBV2 once TRBD2 TGTGCCAGCAGTGTTGCCGGGACTACACCCTACGAGCAGTACTTC CASSVAGTTPYEQYF
TRBJ2-1 TRBV27 - TRBD1 TGTGCCAGCAGTTTACGGGACAGGGGCCCCTACAATGAGCAGTTCTTC CASSLRDRGPYNEQFF